The entry below describes one TCR beta chain. The authors' processing: Amplification of reference gene primers provided the estimated nucleated cell counts. Libraries were prepared by immunoSEQ multiplex PCR; TCRdb keeps only in-frame clonotypes and omits some of them. V, J and clone size are taken as reported in that table, and D and trimming were inferred from the DNA itself. The sample contains 230,000 or so clones, around 80% of which appear only once. This entry belongs to a study of blood T cell repertoires in COVID-19. Overall study context: The samples span acute and convalescent COVID-19 from the United States, Italy and Spain. Nucleic acid was either cDNA or gDNA, and it came from T cells, B-cell-depleted T cells, or PBMCs.

This CDR3 region has 13 residues. Trimming left V 8 bases short and J 2 bases short, with 13 bases between. Germline CDR1 and CDR2: LNHDA and SQIVND (reference sequence). The rearrangement links TRBV19 to TRBJ2-7; maybe TRBD2 (6 bases). This clonotype was obtained from a human donor in a cohort sampled during active COVID-19. Input material: peripheral blood. The CDR3 is CASGKREAYEQYF. The CDR3 nucleotides are TGTGCCAGTGGGAAGAGGGAGGCCTACGAGCAGTACTTC.